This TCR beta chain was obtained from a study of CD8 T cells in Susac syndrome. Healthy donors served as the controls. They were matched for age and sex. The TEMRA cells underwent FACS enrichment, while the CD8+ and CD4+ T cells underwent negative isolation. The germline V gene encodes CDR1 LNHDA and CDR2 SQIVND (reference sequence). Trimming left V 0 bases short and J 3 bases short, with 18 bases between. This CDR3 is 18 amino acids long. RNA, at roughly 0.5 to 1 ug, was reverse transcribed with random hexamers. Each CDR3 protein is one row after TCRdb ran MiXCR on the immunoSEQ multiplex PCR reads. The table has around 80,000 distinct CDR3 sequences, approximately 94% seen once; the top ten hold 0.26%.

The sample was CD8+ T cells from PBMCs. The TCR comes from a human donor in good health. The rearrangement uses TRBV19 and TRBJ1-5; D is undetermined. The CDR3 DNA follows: TGTGCCAGTAGTATAGATTTGAGCGGCGCTGTTTCCAATCAGCCCCAGCATTTT. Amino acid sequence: CASSIDLSGAVSNQPQHF.